The T cell receptor beta chain under discussion was sequenced for a study of cytomegalovirus exposure and HLA in healthy donors. Study context: A later analysis reported the 90 to 150 validation repertoires used the same platform as the roughly 670 first-cohort repertoires.

General study points: Many donors shared some public TCRs, even though most TCR sequences were rare. Researchers counted some 150 TCR beta chains as cytomegalovirus-associated.

With respect to this clone: As yet, its antigen is unknown.

Produced via immunoSEQ multiplex PCR; TCRdb's table is partial and in-frame only. The table has hundreds of thousands of clones, around 78% seen once. The germline gives CDR1 GTSNPN, CDR2 SVGIG (reference sequence). The V end lost 1 base, the J end lost 7 bases, and 19 bases lay between the germline ends. The CDR3 is 15 residues long. This receptor was taken from a young woman in good health and CMV-seronegative. Sequenced sample: PBMCs. The chain carries TRBV30 and TRBJ1-2, with D possibly matching TRBD1 (6 bases). The CDR3 sequence is CAWSAGGAGVRGYTF. In nucleotides, the CDR3 is TGTGCCTGGAGTGCCGGGGGCGCGGGAGTCCGTGGCTACACCTTC. Full variable domain (missing parts from reference TRBV30 and TRBJ1-2): SQTIHQWPATLVQPVGSPLSLECTVEGTSNPNLYWYRQAAGRGLQLLFYSVGIGQISSEVPQNLSASRPQDRQFILSSKKLLLSDSGFYLCAWSAGGAGVRGYTFGSGTRLTVV.